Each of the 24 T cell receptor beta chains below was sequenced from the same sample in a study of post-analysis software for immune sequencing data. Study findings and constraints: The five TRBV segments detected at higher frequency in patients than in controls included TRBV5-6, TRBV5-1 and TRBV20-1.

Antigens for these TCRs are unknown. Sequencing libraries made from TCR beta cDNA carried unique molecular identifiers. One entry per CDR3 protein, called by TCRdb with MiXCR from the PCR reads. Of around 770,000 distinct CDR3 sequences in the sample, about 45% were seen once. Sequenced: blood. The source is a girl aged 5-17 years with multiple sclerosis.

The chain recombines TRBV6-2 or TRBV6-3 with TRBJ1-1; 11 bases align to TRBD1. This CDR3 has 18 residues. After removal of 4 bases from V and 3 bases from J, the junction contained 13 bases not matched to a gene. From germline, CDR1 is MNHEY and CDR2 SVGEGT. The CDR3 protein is CASSSTPGQGGKYTEAFF. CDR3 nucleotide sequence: TGTGCCAGCAGTTCCACTCCGGGACAGGGGGGGAAGTACACTGAAGCTTTCTTT.

CDR3 residues: CASTGQGDGYTF. DNA for the CDR3: TGTGCCAGCACGGGACAGGGAGATGGCTACACCTTC. The chain employs TRBV6-2 or TRBV6-3 and TRBJ1-2; 9 nucleotides align to TRBD1. Germline assignment: CDR1 MNHEY and CDR2 SVGEGT. Trimming removed 7 bases from V and 6 bases from J; junction bases left unmatched: 3. This CDR3 spans 12 amino acids.

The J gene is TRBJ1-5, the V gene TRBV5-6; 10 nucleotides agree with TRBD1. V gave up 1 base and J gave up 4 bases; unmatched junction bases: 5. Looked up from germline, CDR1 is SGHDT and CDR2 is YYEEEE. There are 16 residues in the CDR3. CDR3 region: CASSLPRDRGNQPQHF. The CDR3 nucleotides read TGTGCCAGCAGCTTGCCCCGGGACAGGGGTAATCAGCCCCAGCATTTT.

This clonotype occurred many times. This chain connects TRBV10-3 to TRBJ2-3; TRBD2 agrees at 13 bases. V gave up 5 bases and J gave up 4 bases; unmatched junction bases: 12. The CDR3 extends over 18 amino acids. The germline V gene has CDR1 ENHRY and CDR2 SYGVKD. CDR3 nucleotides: TGTGCCATCAGTCCGGGACTAGCGGGGACCTTGGGACCAGATACGCAGTATTTT. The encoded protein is CAISPGLAGTLGPDTQYF.

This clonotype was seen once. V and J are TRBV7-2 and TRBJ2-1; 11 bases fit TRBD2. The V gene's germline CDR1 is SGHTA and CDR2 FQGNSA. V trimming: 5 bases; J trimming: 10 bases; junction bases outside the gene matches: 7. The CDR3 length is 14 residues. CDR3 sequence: CASSPRLAGPEQFF. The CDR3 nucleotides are TGTGCCAGCAGCCCCAGACTAGCGGGACCGGAGCAGTTCTTC. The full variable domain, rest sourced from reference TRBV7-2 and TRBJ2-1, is GAGVSQSPSNKVTEKGKDVELRCDPISGHTALYWYRQSLGQGLEFLIYFQGNSAPDKSGLPSDRFSAERTGGSVSTLTIQRTQQEDSAVYLCASSPRLAGPEQFFGPGTRLTVL.

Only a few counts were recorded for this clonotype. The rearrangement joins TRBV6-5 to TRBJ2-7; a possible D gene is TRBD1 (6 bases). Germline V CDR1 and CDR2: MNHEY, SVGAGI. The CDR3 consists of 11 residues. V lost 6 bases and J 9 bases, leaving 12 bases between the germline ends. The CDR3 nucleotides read TGTGCCAGCAGCCAGGGGACCCGGCAGTACTTC. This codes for CASSQGTRQYF.

CDR3: CASSLGQASHNEQFF. In DNA, the CDR3 is TGCGCCAGCAGCTTGGGACAGGCATCCCACAATGAGCAGTTCTTC. The chain recombines TRBV5-1 with TRBJ2-1; weak D call: TRBD1 (6 bases). From germline, CDR1 is SGHRS and CDR2 YFSETQ. The CDR3 sequence is 15 residues long. Trimming removed 0 bases from V and 5 bases from J, with 12 bases in between.

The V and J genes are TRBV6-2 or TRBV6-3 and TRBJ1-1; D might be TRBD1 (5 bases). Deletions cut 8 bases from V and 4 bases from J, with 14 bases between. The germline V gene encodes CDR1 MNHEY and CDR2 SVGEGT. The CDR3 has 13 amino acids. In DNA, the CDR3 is TGTGCCAGCTTCCTAGGGGTGGTCACTGAAGCTTTCTTT. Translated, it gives CASFLGVVTEAFF.

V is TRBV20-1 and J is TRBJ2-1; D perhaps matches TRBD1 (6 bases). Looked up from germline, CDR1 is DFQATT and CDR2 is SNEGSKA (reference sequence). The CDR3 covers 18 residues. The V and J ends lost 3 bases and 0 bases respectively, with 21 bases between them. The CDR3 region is CSASHRDTFQSSYNEQFF. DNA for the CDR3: TGCAGTGCTAGTCACCGGGACACCTTCCAGAGCTCCTACAATGAGCAGTTCTTC.

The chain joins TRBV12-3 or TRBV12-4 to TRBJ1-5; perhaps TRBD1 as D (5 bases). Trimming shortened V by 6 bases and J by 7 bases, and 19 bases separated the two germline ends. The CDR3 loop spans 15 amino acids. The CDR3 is CASSLAGRDGQPQHF. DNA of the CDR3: TGTGCCAGCAGCCTCGCAGGCAGGGATGGGCAGCCCCAGCATTTT.

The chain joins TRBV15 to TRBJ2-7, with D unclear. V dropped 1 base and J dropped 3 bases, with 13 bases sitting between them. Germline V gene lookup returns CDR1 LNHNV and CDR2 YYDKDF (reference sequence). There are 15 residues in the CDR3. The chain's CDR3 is CATSRVRQGGYEQYF. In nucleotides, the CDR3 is TGTGCCACCAGCAGAGTCCGGCAAGGCGGCTACGAGCAGTACTTC.

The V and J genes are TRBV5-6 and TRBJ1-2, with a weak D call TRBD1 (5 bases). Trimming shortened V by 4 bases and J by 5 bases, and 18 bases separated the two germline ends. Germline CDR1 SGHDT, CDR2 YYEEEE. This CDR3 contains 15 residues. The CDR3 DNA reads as TGTGCCAGCAGCCCGATTCTGGGGGGAGGATATGGCTACACCTTC. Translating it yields CASSPILGGGYGYTF. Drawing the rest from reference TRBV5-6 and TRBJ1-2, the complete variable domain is DAGVTQSPTHLIKTRGQQVTLRCSPKSGHDTVSWYQQALGQGPQFIFQYYEEEERQRGNFPDRFSGHQFPNYSSELNVNALLLGDSALYLCASSPILGGGYGYTFGSGTRLTVV.

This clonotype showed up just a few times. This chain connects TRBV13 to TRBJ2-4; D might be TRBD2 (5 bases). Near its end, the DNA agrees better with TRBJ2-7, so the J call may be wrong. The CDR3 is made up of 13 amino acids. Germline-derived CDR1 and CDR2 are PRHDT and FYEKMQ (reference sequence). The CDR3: CASSPPRDYEQYF. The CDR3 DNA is TGTGCCAGCAGCCCACCCCGGGATTACGAGCAGTACTTC.

CDR3 region: CASSFSAAQGGTQYF. The CDR3, as DNA: TGTGCCAGCAGCTTTTCGGCGGCCCAAGGGGGGACCCAGTACTTC. The chain employs TRBV5-5 and TRBJ2-5, with D possibly matching TRBD1 (6 bases). The CDR3 has 15 amino acids. Deletions cut 2 bases from V and 7 bases from J, with 18 bases between. Germline values: CDR1 SGHKS, CDR2 YYEKEE (reference sequence).

CDR3: CASNPGLIIDEQFF. DNA of the CDR3: TGTGCCAGCAACCCCGGCCTTATCATCGATGAGCAGTTCTTC. This chain uses TRBV6-1 with TRBJ2-1; D call uncertain. Germline V gene lookup returns CDR1 MNHNS and CDR2 SASEGT. The CDR3 runs 14 residues. V lost 7 bases and J 8 bases, leaving 18 bases between the germline ends.

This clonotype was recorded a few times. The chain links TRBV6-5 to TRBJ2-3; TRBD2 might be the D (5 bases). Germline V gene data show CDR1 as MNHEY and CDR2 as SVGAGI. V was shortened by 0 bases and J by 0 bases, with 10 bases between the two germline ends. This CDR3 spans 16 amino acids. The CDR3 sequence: CASSYSSGGSTDTQYF. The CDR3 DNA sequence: TGTGCCAGCAGTTACTCGTCTGGCGGGAGCACAGATACGCAGTATTTT.

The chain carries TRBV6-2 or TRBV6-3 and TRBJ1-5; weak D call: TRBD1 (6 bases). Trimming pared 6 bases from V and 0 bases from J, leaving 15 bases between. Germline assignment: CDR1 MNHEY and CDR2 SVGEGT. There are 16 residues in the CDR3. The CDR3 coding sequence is TGTGCCAGCAGCACCAAACGGACAGATAGCAATCAGCCCCAGCATTTT. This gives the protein CASSTKRTDSNQPQHF.

The CDR3 DNA reads as TGTGCCAGCAGTGGACAGGTGGCGGTTACCCTGAACACTGAAGCTTTCTTT. It translates to CASSGQVAVTLNTEAFF. The chain is built from TRBV2 and TRBJ1-1, with a possible D match to TRBD1 (6 bases). Germline assignment: CDR1 SNHLY and CDR2 FYNNEI. This CDR3 is built from 17 residues. V lost 4 bases and J lost 0, with 18 bases in between. Using reference TRBV2 and TRBJ1-1 for the parts outside the CDR3, the full variable domain is EPEVTQTPSHQVTQMGQEVILRCVPISNHLYFYWYRQILGQKVEFLVSFYNNEISEKSEIFDDQFSVERPDGSNFTLKIRSTKLEDSAMYFCASSGQVAVTLNTEAFFGQGTRLTVV.

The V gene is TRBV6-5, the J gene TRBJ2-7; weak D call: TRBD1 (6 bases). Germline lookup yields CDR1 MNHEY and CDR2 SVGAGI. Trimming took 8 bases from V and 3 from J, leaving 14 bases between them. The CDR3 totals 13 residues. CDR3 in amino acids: CASRWGPNYEQYF. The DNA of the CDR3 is TGTGCCAGCCGCTGGGGGCCAAACTACGAGCAGTACTTC.

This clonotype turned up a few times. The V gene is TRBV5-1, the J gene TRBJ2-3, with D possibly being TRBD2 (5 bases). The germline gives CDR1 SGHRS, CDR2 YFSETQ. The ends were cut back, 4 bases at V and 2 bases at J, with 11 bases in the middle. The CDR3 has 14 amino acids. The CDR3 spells CASSPGVFTDTQYF. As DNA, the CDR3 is TGCGCCAGCAGCCCCGGGGTTTTCACAGATACGCAGTATTTT.

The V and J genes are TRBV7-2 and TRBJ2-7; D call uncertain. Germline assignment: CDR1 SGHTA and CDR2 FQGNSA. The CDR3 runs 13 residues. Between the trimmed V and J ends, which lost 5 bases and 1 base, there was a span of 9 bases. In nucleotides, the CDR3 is TGTGCCAGCAGCACCACTACATCCTACGAGCAGTACTTC. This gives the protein CASSTTTSYEQYF.

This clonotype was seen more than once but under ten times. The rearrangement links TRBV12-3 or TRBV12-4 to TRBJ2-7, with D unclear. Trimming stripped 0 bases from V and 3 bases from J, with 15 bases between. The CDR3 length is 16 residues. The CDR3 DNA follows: TGTGCCAGCAGTTTAGCGAGTTCATCGGGCGGCTACGAGCAGTACTTC. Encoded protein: CASSLASSSGGYEQYF.

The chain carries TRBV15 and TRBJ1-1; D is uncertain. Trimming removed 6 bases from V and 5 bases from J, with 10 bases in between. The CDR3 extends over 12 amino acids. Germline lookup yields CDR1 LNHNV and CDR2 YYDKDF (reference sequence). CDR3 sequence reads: CATRSGRTEAFF. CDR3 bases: TGTGCCACCAGGTCGGGTCGGACTGAAGCTTTCTTT.

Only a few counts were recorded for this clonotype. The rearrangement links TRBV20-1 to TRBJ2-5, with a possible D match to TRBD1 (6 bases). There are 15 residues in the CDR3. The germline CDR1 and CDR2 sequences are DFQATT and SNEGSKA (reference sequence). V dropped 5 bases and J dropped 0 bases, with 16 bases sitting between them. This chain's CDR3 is CSAPKTGHYQETQYF. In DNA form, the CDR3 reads TGCAGTGCTCCTAAGACAGGTCATTACCAAGAGACCCAGTACTTC.